Following are 20 T cell receptor beta chains from one sample sequenced in a study of blood T cell repertoires in COVID-19. Sequencing was performed with immunoSEQ multiplex PCR; in TCRdb, only in-frame clones are kept and a portion is missing. The table has about 260,000 clones, approximately 92% seen once; the top ten hold just over 2.5%. Sequenced sample: peripheral blood. The source of these receptors is a person under 30 with COVID-19, enrolled during active disease.

CDR3 DNA: TGTGCCAGCAGCTTACGGGAAACCGGGGAGCTGTTTTTT. Encoded protein: CASSLRETGELFF. J is TRBJ2-2 and V is TRBV7-8; TRBD2 is a possible D gene (5 bases). The V gene's germline CDR1 is SGHVS and CDR2 FQNEAQ. The CDR3 has 13 amino acids. Deletions cut 2 bases from V and 5 bases from J, with 6 bases between.

J is TRBJ2-5 and V is TRBV21-1; no check of the table's D call, TRBD2, against the DNA was made. TRBV21-1 corresponds to a pseudogene. The CDR3 runs to 15 residues. CDR3 sequence reads: CASEGVAGDGETQYF. The CDR3 DNA follows: TGTGCCAGCGAAGGGGTAGCGGGAGATGGGGAGACCCAGTACTTC.

The chain joins TRBV7-9 to TRBJ2-2, with D possibly matching TRBD2 (6 bases). CDR1 is SEHNR, CDR2 FQNEAQ, per germline (reference sequence). The CDR3 has 19 amino acids. V was clipped by 2 bases and J by 5 bases, with 24 bases between them. Here the CDR3 reads CASSLYLILPARGTGELFF. CDR3 DNA: TGTGCCAGCAGCTTATATCTAATATTACCAGCCCGGGGGACCGGGGAGCTGTTTTTT.

The rearrangement links TRBV5-1 to TRBJ2-5, with 7 bases lining up with TRBD2. Trimming at V came to 3 bases and at J to 3 bases, leaving 5 bases not matched to a gene. This CDR3 spans 14 amino acids. Germline assignment: CDR1 SGHRS and CDR2 YFSETQ. CDR3 nucleotides: TGCGCCAGCAGCTCCGGACTAGGGGAAGAGACCCAGTACTTC. It encodes CASSSGLGEETQYF.

V usage is TRBV5-5 and J usage is TRBJ2-7; possible D gene TRBD1, 5 bases. The CDR3 totals 15 residues. CDR1 SGHKS and CDR2 YYEKEE come from the germline V gene (reference sequence). Trimming took off 0 bases at V and 0 bases at J, with 10 bases between the two ends. Here the CDR3 DNA reads TGTGCCAGCAGCTTGGGGACAATGAGCTCCTACGAGCAGTACTTC. Protein sequence: CASSLGTMSSYEQYF.

The J gene is TRBJ2-1, the V gene TRBV7-9; 15 bases align to TRBD2. This CDR3 region has 15 residues. The germline gives CDR1 SEHNR, CDR2 FQNEAQ (reference sequence). V was pared by 5 bases and J by 13 bases, with 9 bases of the junction left unmatched. The CDR3 loop reads CASSPGLAGGPDQFF. The CDR3 bases are TGTGCCAGCAGCCCCGGACTAGCGGGAGGGCCGGACCAGTTCTTC.

V and J are TRBV4-1 and TRBJ2-7, with 11 bases fitting TRBD2. Germline loops: CDR1 MGHRA, CDR2 YSYEKL. CDR3 length: 14 amino acids. V shed 4 bases, J shed 6 bases, and the junction held 5 bases outside the gene matches. This CDR3 reads CASSRLAGGGEQYF. The CDR3 region has the DNA TGCGCCAGCAGCCGGCTAGCGGGAGGCGGCGAGCAGTACTTC.

This sequence joins TRBV28 and TRBJ1-6, with 9 bases matching TRBD1. Germline CDR1 and CDR2: MDHEN and SYDVKM. V was clipped by 6 bases and J by 7 bases; unmatched bases: 4. This CDR3 is built from 14 residues. The CDR3 DNA reads as TGTGCCAGCAGCACGGACAGGGGAAATTCACCCCTCCACTTT. Translated, it gives CASSTDRGNSPLHF.

The chain uses TRBV28 and TRBJ1-4; 8 bases line up with TRBD1. V shed 6 bases and J 6 bases; nucleotides not matched to a gene: 6. The germline V gene encodes CDR1 MDHEN and CDR2 SYDVKM. The CDR3 extends over 14 amino acids. The CDR3 nucleotides are TGTGCCAGCAGGTTACAGGGGGAGTATGAAAAACTGTTTTTT. It translates to CASRLQGEYEKLFF.

This sequence joins TRBV5-1 and TRBJ2-2; D gene unclear. Germline V gives CDR1 SGHRS, CDR2 YFSETQ. Trimming removed 4 bases at V and 1 base at J, with 11 bases between. The CDR3 sequence is 15 residues long. This CDR3 reads CASSGGLLNTGELFF. CDR3 DNA: TGCGCCAGCAGCGGCGGCCTTTTGAACACCGGGGAGCTGTTTTTT.

CDR3 in amino acids: CASSLKTGGQANEKLFF. In nucleotides, the CDR3 is TGTGCCAGCAGCTTAAAGACAGGGGGCCAGGCTAATGAAAAACTGTTTTTT. The gene calls are TRBV7-2 and TRBJ1-4; 10 bases map to TRBD1. The V gene end was trimmed by 2 bases and the J gene end by 3 bases; junction bases not matched to a gene: 6. The germline V gene has CDR1 SGHTA and CDR2 FQGNSA. There are 17 residues in the CDR3.

A remark on this clone: Other DNA sequences in this sample translate to the same CDR3. The rearrangement uses TRBV24-1 and TRBJ2-2; TRBD2 agrees at 8 bases. V was clipped by 1 base and J by 3 bases; unmatched bases: 0. The CDR3 spans 15 residues. Germline V gene lookup returns CDR1 KGHDR and CDR2 SFDVKD. The CDR3 DNA sequence: TGTGCCACCAGTGATTTAGCGGGGGACACCGGGGAGCTGTTTTTT. It is translated as CATSDLAGDTGELFF.

The V call is TRBV4-3, the J call TRBJ2-1, with 9 bases fitting TRBD2. With 4 bases clipped from V and 7 bases from J, the junction kept 11 bases outside the gene matches. The CDR3 has 16 amino acids. Per the germline V gene, CDR1 is LGHNA and CDR2 is YSLEER. This CDR3 is CASSLIRAGGGNEQFF. The CDR3 nucleotides are TGCGCCAGCAGCCTTATAAGAGCGGGAGGTGGGAATGAGCAGTTCTTC.

The V gene is TRBV27, the J gene TRBJ1-1; a weak D match, TRBD1 (5 bases). Germline CDR1 MNHEY, CDR2 SMNVEV (reference sequence). V was trimmed by 5 bases and J by 4 bases, leaving 17 bases between them. The CDR3 length is 15 residues. Written as DNA, the CDR3 is TGTGCCAGCAGTCGAGATCCCGGGGGGTTCACTGAAGCTTTCTTT. Translated: CASSRDPGGFTEAFF.

V gene TRBV7-2 combines with J gene TRBJ2-7, with D perhaps matching TRBD2 (5 bases). Germline V gene sequence: CDR1 SGHTA, CDR2 FQGNSA. The CDR3 consists of 14 residues. V was pared by 6 bases and J by 2 bases, with 14 bases between. CDR3 sequence reads: CASRSPGSTYEQYF. As DNA, the CDR3 is TGTGCCAGCAGGTCACCGGGGTCAACCTACGAGCAGTACTTC.

This rearrangement joins TRBV3-1 (or the pseudogene TRBV3-2) to TRBJ2-1, with 7 bases matching TRBD2. The germline V gene has CDR1 LGHDT and CDR2 YNNKEL (reference sequence). The V and J ends lost 0 bases and 3 bases, in that order; junction bases with no gene match: 5. There are 16 residues in the CDR3. The CDR3 coding sequence is TGTGCCAGCAGCCAAGAGGCCAGCGGGATCTACAATGAGCAGTTCTTC. It translates to CASSQEASGIYNEQFF.

The V call is TRBV6-5, the J call TRBJ1-1, with 8 bases matching TRBD1. This CDR3 has 13 amino acids. Germline assignment: CDR1 MNHEY and CDR2 SVGAGI. After removal of 5 bases from V and 5 bases from J, the junction contained 4 bases not matched to a gene. DNA of the CDR3: TGTGCCAGCAGTAACAGGGGGAAAACTGAAGCTTTCTTT. This gives the protein CASSNRGKTEAFF.

The chain recombines TRBV20-1 with TRBJ2-3, with 10 bases that match TRBD2. The junction had 6 bases not matched to a gene; V was cut back by 3 bases and J by 0 bases. The V gene's germline CDR1 is DFQATT and CDR2 SNEGSKA (reference sequence). This CDR3 is 16 amino acids long. Written as DNA, the CDR3 is TGCAGTGCTAGTGCCACTAGCGGGGCTAGCACAGATACGCAGTATTTT. Translating it yields CSASATSGASTDTQYF.

The chain recombines TRBV5-4 with TRBJ2-7; TRBD2 agrees at 9 bases. Losses at the gene ends were 2 bases for V and 5 bases for J; bases not matched to a gene: 8. This CDR3 contains 15 residues. Germline loops: CDR1 SGHNT, CDR2 YYREEE (reference sequence). In DNA form, the CDR3 reads TGTGCCAGCAGCTTAAAAGCGGGAGGTGGGAACGAGCAGTACTTC. Translating gives CASSLKAGGGNEQYF.

This clone came up once. V and J are TRBV11-2 and TRBJ2-7; the D is unclear. Trimming pared 5 bases from V and 4 bases from J, leaving 15 bases between. The CDR3 runs 14 residues. Germline V CDR1 and CDR2: SGHAT, FQNNGV. In nucleotides, the CDR3 is TGTGCCAGCAGCGAAACGATCTATTCTTACGAGCAGTACTTC. Translation: CASSETIYSYEQYF.